The clone carrying this TCR beta chain was found once. The sample originates from a study of blood T cell repertoires in COVID-19. Study background: Italy, Spain and the United States were the sources of the convalescent and acute COVID-19 samples.

In the original workflow: Counts of nucleated cells, estimated from reference gene primer amplification, were obtained. Generated by immunoSEQ multiplex PCR, the TCRdb table keeps only in-frame clones and is missing some. D and trimming were read from the DNA, whereas the V and J calls and clone size are those reported in that table. The table lists 150,000 to 200,000 clones, around 83% of them singletons. Sequenced input: peripheral blood. The sequence derives from a woman aged 70 to 79 who had recovered from COVID-19.

The CDR3 reads CASTPGLAGVGSFF. DNA for the CDR3: TGTGCCAGCACCCCGGGACTAGCGGGAGTTGGTTCCTTCTTC. The V and J genes are TRBV6-2 or TRBV6-3 and TRBJ2-1; 14 bases are a match to TRBD2. Trimming at V came to 7 bases and at J to 16 bases, leaving 12 bases not matched to a gene. Germline V gives CDR1 MNHEY, CDR2 SVGEGT. The length of the CDR3 is 14 residues.